This note documents a single T cell receptor (beta chain) sequence. The sample's time point: longitudinal time-point 2. This sample was included in a study of neurological immune-mediated disorders. Study-level background: Relapsing-remitting disease was seen in 31 of the 34 multiple sclerosis patients, and secondary progressive disease was seen in 3.

Using its own MiXCR run on the 5' RACE reads, TCRdb lists one record per CDR3 protein. Among tens of thousands of distinct CDR3 sequences listed, about 5.6% were seen once. This clonotype was obtained from a woman aged 60-75 years with multiple sclerosis. What was sequenced was PBMCs.

In nucleotides, the CDR3 is TGCGCCAGCAGCTCAAGGCTAGGGACAGGGGCAAATGCTGGGGCCAACGTCCTGACTTTC. Its translation: CASSSRLGTGANAGANVLTF. The chain uses TRBV5-1 and TRBJ2-6; TRBD1 agrees at 10 bases. The CDR3 runs to 20 residues. Germline V CDR1 and CDR2: SGHRS, YFSETQ. V shed 3 bases, J shed 2 bases, and the junction held 14 bases outside the gene matches. Drawing the rest from reference TRBV5-1 and TRBJ2-6, the complete variable domain is KAGVTQTPRYLIKTRGQQVTLSCSPISGHRSVSWYQQTPGQGLQFLFEYFSETQRNKGNFPGRFSGRQFSNSRSEMNVSTLELGDSALYLCASSSRLGTGANAGANVLTFGAGSRLTVL.